This T cell receptor beta chain was sequenced during a study of T and B cells in COVID-19 patients. This clonotype was observed a handful of times. Its antigen is as yet unknown. From blood, 250-500 ng of genomic DNA served as TRB template. The V end lost 3 bases, the J end lost 7 bases, and 9 bases lay between the germline ends. Germline values: CDR1 MRHNA, CDR2 SNTAGT. The CDR3 is 12 residues long. Study-level findings and limits: In COVID-19 patients, T cell receptor beta variable and joining gene use was reportedly strongly skewed.

Multiplex PCR with BIOMED2 TRB-A/B primer pools amplified TRB rearrangements. TCRdb reanalysed the multiplex PCR reads using MiXCR and keeps one entry per CDR3 protein. The sample carries roughly 8,100 distinct CDR3 sequences, around 31% recorded once. J is TRBJ1-1 and V is TRBV6-4, with D perhaps TRBD1 (6 bases). Sequencing was performed on blood. The sequence was obtained from a human donor with active COVID-19. The CDR3 sequence is CASSEQGGEAFF. DNA for the CDR3: TGTGCCAGCAGTGAACAGGGAGGTGAAGCTTTCTTT.